This T cell receptor beta chain was captured in a study of blood T cell repertoires in COVID-19. Study at large: Italy, Spain and the United States were the sources of the convalescent and acute COVID-19 samples. T cells, B-cell-depleted T cells, or PBMCs provided the cDNA or gDNA that served as material.

Under the authors' procedure: Researchers report that nucleated cell counts were estimated from reference gene primer amplification. Repertoires were generated with immunoSEQ multiplex PCR, while TCRdb's copy carries only in-frame clones and drops some. For V, J and clone size, that table is used; D and trimming come from the DNA. The repertoire holds around 130,000 clones, with around 88% as singletons. From germline, CDR1 is SGDLS and CDR2 YYNGEE. The CDR3 contains 12 residues. V lost 4 bases to trimming and J lost 3 bases, with 8 bases between them. The rearrangement uses TRBV9 and TRBJ2-7, with D possibly being TRBD1 (5 bases). The sequencing input was peripheral blood. The clonotype originates from a man in his forties or fifties with active or convalescent COVID-19. CDR3 nucleotide sequence: TGTGCCAGCAGCCCCACAGGCTACGAGCAGTACTTC. Its translation: CASSPTGYEQYF.